These 32 T cell receptor beta chains came from one sample sequenced in a study of blood T cell repertoires in COVID-19. Using immunoSEQ multiplex PCR, the repertoire was profiled, and TCRdb retains in-frame clones only, with some absent. Altogether about 170,000 clones are present, around 74% being singletons, with the ten largest covering about 3%. Sequencing used peripheral blood. These receptor sequences come from a woman of 80 years or more with acute or convalescent COVID-19.

This clone was seen a single time. This sequence joins TRBV5-1 and TRBJ2-2; 8 bases match TRBD2. CDR3 length: 16 residues. CDR1 and CDR2 (germline): SGHRS, YFSETQ. The V gene end was trimmed by 2 bases and the J gene end by 1 base; junction bases not matched to a gene: 4. The CDR3 here is CASSFMSGRNTGELFF. Written as DNA, the CDR3 is TGCGCCAGCAGCTTCATGAGCGGGAGGAACACCGGGGAGCTGTTTTTT.

This chain joins TRBV7-9 and TRBJ2-1; a weak D match, TRBD2 (5 bases). This CDR3 region has 13 residues. Germline V gene data show CDR1 as SEHNR and CDR2 as FQNEAQ (reference sequence). Trimming shortened V by 7 bases and J by 7 bases, and 14 bases separated the two germline ends. The chain's CDR3 is CASISAERNEQFF. CDR3 DNA sequence: TGTGCCAGCATTAGCGCAGAGAGAAATGAGCAGTTCTTC.

The rearrangement joins TRBV2 to TRBJ2-3, with TRBD2 matching over 9 bases. V lost 4 bases to trimming and J lost 4 bases; unmatched junction nucleotides: 3. CDR1 and CDR2 (germline): SNHLY, FYNNEI. The CDR3 covers 14 residues. CDR3 sequence: CASSGTSVPDTQYF. For the CDR3, the DNA is TGTGCCAGCAGTGGGACTAGCGTTCCAGATACGCAGTATTTT.

This clone has just one count. The V gene is TRBV19, the J gene TRBJ1-5; 7 bases line up with TRBD1. Per the germline V gene, CDR1 is LNHDA and CDR2 is SQIVND (reference sequence). This CDR3 is 17 amino acids long. The ends lost 4 bases at V and 2 bases at J; junction bases unmatched: 11. The CDR3 region has the DNA TGTGCCAGTAGTAGTGCGGAGGGGGCGCAGGGCAATCAGCCCCAGCATTTT. Its protein product is CASSSAEGAQGNQPQHF.

J is TRBJ1-2 and V is TRBV29-1; TRBD1 is a possible D gene (5 bases). The V gene lost 3 bases and the J gene lost 4 bases, with 12 bases spanning the gap. The germline gives CDR1 SQVTM, CDR2 ANQGSEA. The CDR3 sequence is 13 residues long. As DNA, the CDR3 is TGCAGCGTTGAGGGCAGGGCCCCCTATGGCTACACCTTC. This encodes CSVEGRAPYGYTF.

This sequence joins TRBV7-3 and TRBJ2-5; weak D call: TRBD1 (5 bases). V was clipped by 2 bases and J by 4 bases, with 14 bases between them. CDR1 and CDR2 from the germline V gene are SGHTA and FQGTGA. The CDR3 runs 15 residues. The CDR3 region is CASSLGQGFGETQYF. For the CDR3, the DNA is TGTGCCAGCAGCTTAGGCCAGGGATTTGGAGAGACCCAGTACTTC.

The chain uses TRBV9 and TRBJ2-5; D remains ambiguous. The V gene's germline CDR1 is SGDLS and CDR2 YYNGEE. The CDR3 is 14 amino acids. Trimming took 3 bases from V and 5 from J, leaving 14 bases between them. This CDR3 reads CASSGAPDEETQYF. CDR3 DNA sequence: TGTGCCAGCAGCGGCGCCCCCGATGAGGAGACCCAGTACTTC.

This chain uses TRBV27 with TRBJ1-4, with D unresolved. Germline CDR1 and CDR2: MNHEY and SMNVEV (reference sequence). The CDR3 contains 14 residues. V lost 5 bases and J 7 bases, leaving 14 bases between the germline ends. The CDR3 loop reads CASSREARGEKLFF. The CDR3 DNA is TGTGCCAGCAGTCGGGAGGCACGGGGTGAAAAACTGTTTTTT.

This clone was observed a handful of times. This sequence joins TRBV18 and TRBJ1-2; unclear D gene. This CDR3 is 13 amino acids long. The germline V and J ends were trimmed by 3 bases and 3 bases, with 8 bases remaining between them. CDR1 is KGHSH and CDR2 is LQKENI in the germline V gene. The CDR3 DNA follows: TGTGCCAGCTCACCGAACCGAGACTATGGCTACACCTTC. Its protein is CASSPNRDYGYTF. Combining the CDR3 with reference TRBV18 and TRBJ1-2 gives the whole variable domain NAGVMQNPRHLVRRRGQEARLRCSPMKGHSHVYWYRQLPEEGLKFMVYLQKENIIDESGMPKERFSAEFPKEGPSILRIQQVVRGDSAAYFCASSPNRDYGYTFGSGTRLTVV.

The J gene is TRBJ1-5, the V gene TRBV28, with D unclear. Looked up from germline, CDR1 is MDHEN and CDR2 is SYDVKM. The CDR3 sequence is 13 residues long. V gave up 3 bases and J gave up 5 bases, with 8 bases separating them. CDR3 residues: CASSFGLDQPQHF. DNA for the CDR3: TGTGCCAGCAGTTTTGGCCTAGATCAGCCCCAGCATTTT.

The chain couples TRBV15 to TRBJ2-2; TRBD2 is a possible D gene (6 bases). Trimming left V 2 bases short and J 6 bases short, with 13 bases between. This CDR3 has 15 residues. Germline assignment: CDR1 LNHNV and CDR2 YYDKDF (reference sequence). The CDR3 loop reads CATSRTTGEAGELFF. The CDR3 DNA reads as TGTGCCACCAGCAGAACAACCGGGGAGGCCGGGGAGCTGTTTTTT.

This rearrangement joins TRBV5-4 to TRBJ2-5, with 9 bases identical to TRBD1. The germline V gene has CDR1 SGHNT and CDR2 YYREEE (reference sequence). This CDR3 has 16 residues. V lost 0 bases and J lost 7; bases outside the gene matches: 10. CDR3 sequence: CASSLGTGDLRVTQYF. The CDR3, as DNA: TGTGCCAGCAGCTTGGGGACAGGGGACCTAAGGGTGACCCAGTACTTC.

The chain joins TRBV6-5 to TRBJ1-5; D unresolved. Germline assignment: CDR1 MNHEY and CDR2 SVGAGI. The CDR3 runs 15 residues. Trimming shortened V by 0 bases and J by 7 bases, and 13 bases separated the two germline ends. CDR3 nucleotides: TGTGCCAGCAGTTACTCGGAGTCGGGCGGGCAGCCCCAGCATTTT. This encodes CASSYSESGGQPQHF.

This clone was counted a few times. This sequence joins TRBV6-5 and TRBJ1-1; D gene unclear. Germline assignment: CDR1 MNHEY and CDR2 SVGAGI. V shed 2 bases and J shed 1 base, with 8 bases lying between them. The CDR3 is made up of 14 amino acids. The CDR3 spells CASSYTRQNTEAFF. DNA for the CDR3: TGTGCCAGCAGTTACACTAGACAGAACACTGAAGCTTTCTTT.

V gene TRBV10-1 combines with J gene TRBJ2-7; D gene uncertain. This CDR3 is 13 amino acids long. Trimming took off 2 bases at V and 5 bases at J, with 10 bases between the two ends. Germline CDR1 WNHNN, CDR2 SYGVQD (reference sequence). CDR3 bases: TGCGCCAGCAGTGAGCAGGTCTACGACGAGCAGTACTTC. Its translation is CASSEQVYDEQYF.

The V call is TRBV10-3, the J call TRBJ2-7, with 9 bases fitting TRBD2. Germline CDR1 reads ENHRY; CDR2 reads SYGVKD. J gave up 4 bases and V 8 bases, and 3 bases lay outside the gene matches. This CDR3 region has 12 residues. The CDR3 region is CAISAGGYEQYF. In DNA, the CDR3 is TGTGCCATCTCCGCGGGAGGGTACGAGCAGTACTTC.

The chain is built from TRBV5-4 and TRBJ2-3; 10 nucleotides match TRBD1. Germline loops: CDR1 SGHNT, CDR2 YYREEE (reference sequence). The CDR3 is 15 residues long. V lost 4 bases to trimming and J lost 1 base; unmatched junction nucleotides: 3. CDR3 coding DNA: TGTGCCAGCAGCCGTGACAGGGGGCGCACAGATACGCAGTATTTT. Residues: CASSRDRGRTDTQYF. The full variable domain, its missing parts supplied by reference TRBV5-4 and TRBJ2-3, is ETGVTQSPTHLIKTRGQQVTLRCSSQSGHNTVSWYQQALGQGPQFIFQYYREEENGRGNFPPRFSGLQFPNYSSELNVNALELDDSALYLCASSRDRGRTDTQYFGPGTRLTVL.

The chain carries TRBV24-1 and TRBJ2-3; TRBD1 aligns across 11 bases. There are 15 residues in the CDR3. Unmatched junction bases numbered 6, after V lost 5 bases and J lost 6 bases. In germline, CDR1 is KGHDR, CDR2 SFDVKD. The CDR3 nucleotides read TGTGCCACCAGTGTTCTTGGGACAGGGGGGGATACGCAGTATTTT. It is translated as CATSVLGTGGDTQYF.

J is TRBJ1-1 and V is TRBV7-9; D not resolved. Trimming left V 4 bases short and J 2 bases short, with 11 bases between. Germline V gene lookup returns CDR1 SEHNR and CDR2 FQNEAQ (reference sequence). The CDR3 length is 14 residues. Here the CDR3 reads CASSSDGGNTEAFF. The CDR3 DNA reads as TGTGCCAGCAGCTCGGACGGAGGAAACACTGAAGCTTTCTTT.

The rearrangement joins TRBV28 to TRBJ2-1, with 15 nucleotides matching TRBD2. CDR3 length: 15 amino acids. Germline CDR1 MDHEN, CDR2 SYDVKM. V was pared by 4 bases and J by 10 bases, with 5 bases of the junction left unmatched. This CDR3 reads CASSWRGLAGGEQFF. In DNA form, the CDR3 reads TGTGCCAGCAGTTGGCGCGGACTAGCGGGAGGGGAGCAGTTCTTC.

The rearrangement joins TRBV7-2 to TRBJ2-3; 13 bases fit TRBD2. The V and J ends lost 5 bases and 3 bases, in that order; junction bases with no gene match: 2. CDR3 size: 15 residues. CDR1 and CDR2 from the germline V gene are SGHTA and FQGNSA. CDR3 DNA: TGTGCCAGCAGCGGGGGACTAGCGGGAACAGATACGCAGTATTTT. Protein product: CASSGGLAGTDTQYF.

This sequence joins TRBV6-5 and TRBJ2-7; no reliable D call. This CDR3 spans 15 amino acids. Germline lookup yields CDR1 MNHEY and CDR2 SVGAGI. The V end was cut by 6 bases, the J end by 3 bases, with 18 bases between. The CDR3, as DNA: TGTGCCAGCAGACTTCGACCACACGCGGACTACGAGCAGTACTTC. Protein sequence: CASRLRPHADYEQYF.

The genes are TRBV10-2 and TRBJ1-1, with 7 positions matching TRBD1. This CDR3 is 15 amino acids long. V was clipped by 1 base and J by 2 bases; unmatched bases: 4. Germline V gene sequence: CDR1 WSHSY, CDR2 SAAADI. CDR3 protein: CASSEFAGGNTEAFF. In DNA form, the CDR3 reads TGCGCCAGCAGTGAGTTTGCAGGGGGTAACACTGAAGCTTTCTTT.

The genes are TRBV10-2 and TRBJ2-7; D perhaps matches TRBD2 (6 bases). This CDR3 comprises 13 residues. Germline V gene lookup returns CDR1 WSHSY and CDR2 SAAADI. V gave up 10 bases and J gave up 0 bases, with 13 bases separating them. The CDR3 region is CATASVSSYEQYF. The DNA of the CDR3 is TGCGCCACCGCTAGCGTGAGCTCCTACGAGCAGTACTTC.

The chain uses TRBV5-1 and TRBJ2-1; D ambiguous. The CDR3 is 14 residues long. CDR1 SGHRS and CDR2 YFSETQ come from the germline V gene. Deletions cut 0 bases from V and 9 bases from J, with 13 bases between. As DNA, the CDR3 is TGCGCCAGCAGCTTGGGGAGTAGCACGATTGAGCAGTTCTTC. Translated: CASSLGSSTIEQFF.

The gene calls are TRBV6-5 and TRBJ2-7, with 10 bases identical to TRBD1. Germline CDR1 MNHEY, CDR2 SVGAGI. The J segment lost 2 bases and the V segment lost 6 bases, leaving 7 bases of the junction unmatched. This CDR3 has 15 amino acids. CDR3: CASSREGTGAYEQYF. In nucleotides, the CDR3 is TGTGCCAGCAGCAGGGAAGGGACAGGGGCCTACGAGCAGTACTTC.

This clone was counted a few times. CDR3 nucleotides: TGCGCCAGCAGCAGACAGTTGAACACTGAAGCTTTCTTT. As protein: CASSRQLNTEAFF. The J gene is TRBJ1-1, the V gene TRBV10-1, with D perhaps matching TRBD1 (5 bases). The V end lost 6 bases, the J end lost 0 bases, and 8 bases lay between the germline ends. Germline assignment: CDR1 WNHNN and CDR2 SYGVQD (reference sequence). The CDR3 extends over 13 amino acids.

The chain carries TRBV5-5 and TRBJ1-5; D not resolved. There are 15 residues in the CDR3. V was pared by 2 bases and J by 3 bases, with 12 bases between. CDR1 and CDR2 (germline): SGHKS, YYEKEE (reference sequence). The CDR3: CASSFFSSSNQPQHF. In DNA, the CDR3 is TGTGCCAGCAGCTTCTTCTCCAGTTCCAATCAGCCCCAGCATTTT.

The chain recombines TRBV7-2 with TRBJ1-1, with D possibly matching TRBD1 (6 bases). This CDR3 spans 15 amino acids. Germline lookup yields CDR1 SGHTA and CDR2 FQGNSA. V lost 2 bases and J 6 bases, leaving 16 bases between the germline ends. Here the CDR3 DNA reads TGTGCCAGCAGCTTACAGGGCCAGGGGTACTCTGAAGCTTTCTTT. Translation gives CASSLQGQGYSEAFF.

J is TRBJ2-5 and V is TRBV5-5; 8 bases agree with TRBD2. There are 14 residues in the CDR3. Looked up from germline, CDR1 is SGHKS and CDR2 is YYEKEE (reference sequence). The J segment lost 5 bases and the V segment lost 2 bases, leaving 5 bases of the junction unmatched. The CDR3 DNA reads TGTGCCAGCAGCTTCTCGGGGGGGCTGGAGACCCAGTACTTC. The encoded protein is CASSFSGGLETQYF.

The genes are TRBV5-1 and TRBJ2-1, with D possibly matching TRBD1 (6 bases). The CDR3 loop spans 14 amino acids. The germline CDR1 and CDR2 sequences are SGHRS and YFSETQ. With 4 bases removed from V and 1 base from J, the gap between germline ends came to 9 bases. The DNA of the CDR3 is TGCGCCAGCAGCCCGGACAGTTCCTACAATGAGCAGTTCTTC. Encoded protein: CASSPDSSYNEQFF.

The chain combines TRBV11-2 with TRBJ1-1; D might be TRBD1 (6 bases). The CDR3 runs 15 residues. Germline V gene lookup returns CDR1 SGHAT and CDR2 FQNNGV. V shed 3 bases and J shed 2 bases, with 13 bases lying between them. CDR3 loop: CASSFYRTENTEAFF. The CDR3, as DNA: TGTGCCAGCAGCTTTTACCGGACAGAAAACACTGAAGCTTTCTTT.